Sequencing of this TCR beta chain was carried out in a study of blood T cell repertoires in COVID-19 (dated by TCRdb to the early 2020s). At the level of the whole study: For ImmuneRACE Cohort 3, a participant was defined as recovered based on two consecutive negative NP/OP PCR tests, clearance by a healthcare professional, or resolution of symptoms. Samples from collaborators originated in the United States, Italy and Spain and spanned both the acute and convalescent phases of COVID-19. The prospective study material was composed of cDNA or gDNA derived from T cells, B-cell-depleted T cells, or PBMCs. The dataset comprised deeply sampled blood TCRbeta repertoires from subjects exposed to, actively infected with, or recovered from COVID-19. The repertoires were made available in a free public database intended to serve as a resource for research on the immune response to SARS-CoV-2. The samples were drawn from the first 160 participants of the ongoing ImmuneRACE study and from some 1,300 subjects provided by 6 global collaborators. Sample metadata almost always included a de-identified subject ID, COVID-19 status, age in years and sex. Where HLA class I and class II types were available, the types were taken from metadata supplied by the sample provider, not from assay-based typing.

In the prospective study, participants were roughly 18 to 100 years old, resided in 24 geographic areas of the United States, and were enrolled through a virtual design. To assign participants to cohorts, the prospective study relied on clinical history that participants themselves reported in a screening survey and a study questionnaire. Each participant in the prospective study had whole blood, serum and a nasopharyngeal or oropharyngeal swab collected by mobile phlebotomists. Prospective study participants could optionally give additional blood draws and questionnaires over a roughly 2-month period. Before DNA extraction, blood samples from the prospective study were shipped at room temperature or frozen. Trimming takes 5 bases off V and 0 bases off J; junction bases not matched to a gene: 8. The germline V gene sets CDR1 to SGHVS and CDR2 to FNYEAQ. From cysteine to phenylalanine, the CDR3 is 16 amino acids long. CDR3 DNA only is kept here, 48 bases in frame from base 1.

TCRbeta CDR3 regions were amplified from genomic DNA using the immunoSEQ Assay, a bias-controlled multiplex PCR. Per the original workflow: The number of nucleated cells in each sample was estimated from the amplification of reference gene primers within the assay. To quantify the absolute abundance of each unique TCRbeta CDR3 rearrangement, sequence reads were collapsed and filtered. Productive Simpson clonality was computed per sample as the square root of Simpson's diversity index over productive rearrangements. TCRdb re-hosts the immuneACCESS table, in-frame sequences only. Its copies lack some clones; in the studies checked, an unresolved V gene accounts for under half of them, and the cause for the rest is not known. V and J calls plus clone size are reproduced from that table; the DNA served to infer D and trimming. Recorded for this sample are roughly 190,000 clones; approximately 90% of them occurred a single time. The top ten constitute just under 25% of the sample.

To note about this clone: Its antigen is currently not known. Per-nucleotide qualities are absent, and no much larger clonotype sits a single base away.

Broader findings and caveats from the paper: How much clinical and demographic metadata was included differed by source and by participant, and the metadata was provided uncurated.

The chain joins TRBV7-6 to TRBJ2-5, with 8 middle bases fitting TRBD2. The sequencing input was PBMCs or T cells enriched from blood (not recorded which). The clonotype comes from a woman between 35 and 50 years old in a cohort exposed to, infected with or recovered from COVID-19 (not recorded which). The CDR3 protein: CASSPRPAGDQETQYF. The DNA sequence is TGTGCCAGCAGCCCTAGACCAGCGGGGGACCAAGAGACCCAGTACTTC.